This is a list of T cell receptor beta chains from one sample in a study of T cells in Graves' hyperthyroidism and ophthalmopathy. TCRdb reprocessed the multiplex PCR reads with MiXCR, giving one entry per CDR3 protein. There are around 420,000 distinct CDR3 sequences in the sample; 15% to 19% occur only once, and approximately 14% lies in the top ten. Material for sequencing was blood. The source is a woman under 30 with Graves' hyperthyroidism. CDR3s include the opening cysteine and the closing phenylalanine or tryptophan. The D gene is left open where the match is weak.

d_call v_call cdr3_aa
TRBD1 TRBV6-1 CASRRDRGKYEQYF
TRBD1 TRBV24-1 CATSDWRTGVYDEQFF
NA TRBV7-9 CASRTRGSNTEAFF
NA TRBV11-2 CASSLVGYYGYTF
TRBD1 TRBV6-6 CASSYSIVTGVNEQFF
TRBD2 TRBV11-3 CASSFSGSSYEQYF
TRBD2 TRBV10-3 CAISKTSGQETQYF
TRBD2 TRBV20-1 CSARDAGLQETQYF
NA TRBV3-1 CASSQGPGRSEAFF
TRBD1 TRBV6-1 CASSVTGGAKNIQYF
NA TRBV19 CASSTKNETTAVGEKLFF
NA TRBV6-5 CASSYVGQDYEQYF
TRBD2 TRBV5-1 CASSFLAGGLKETQYF
NA TRBV11-2 CASSSRTADHGYTF
NA TRBV29-1 CSVIVGANVLTF
NA TRBV18 CASSPIQAGMETQYF
NA TRBV12-3/TRBV12-4 CASSLVAYEQFF
NA TRBV11-2 CASSFWSYEQYF
NA TRBV11-2 CASSSSGYEQYF
NA TRBV3-1 CASSFGGQTQYF
NA TRBV5-1 CASSFLRTDTQYF
NA TRBV29-1 CSALGGQRYEQYF
TRBD1 TRBV12-3/TRBV12-4 CASSLNGQGVGGYTF
NA TRBV12-5 CASGSVLGFGSDTEAFF
TRBD1 TRBV10-2 CASSGPQGQRTYNEQFF
NA TRBV28 CASSLAPRENYEQYF
NA TRBV7-9 CASSRTRQEQNEKLFF
TRBD1 TRBV5-8 CASSSPGTVPFNEQFF
NA TRBV6-5 CASSYFAEYEQYF
NA TRBV15 CATSRDPVNTEAFF
NA TRBV11-2 CASSLIDNGYGYTF
NA TRBV5-6 CASMWGTRDNYGYTF
NA TRBV20-1 CSAGADTQYF
NA TRBV4-2 CASSQDRAGLAKNIQYF